Listed below are T cell receptor beta chains from one sample, sequenced in a study of blood T cell repertoires in COVID-19. Only in-frame clones appear in the TCRdb table, and some are missing; sequencing was by immunoSEQ multiplex PCR. The table includes under 250,000 clones, just over 85% detected once. Sequenced material: peripheral blood. These receptors were taken from a man aged 50-59 years with COVID-19, enrolled during active disease. The conserved cysteine and the conserved F or W are not part of the CDR3 here.

j_call,v_call,cdr3_aa
TRBJ2-1,TRBV19,ASSDGSSYNEQF
TRBJ2-1,TRBV4-2,ASSESGGGTPYNEQF
TRBJ2-7,TRBV7-2,ASSPSGRQGAYEQY
TRBJ2-1,TRBV7-2,ASSLTAGVSYNEQF
TRBJ1-2,TRBV7-9,ASSFSTGVGGYT
TRBJ1-5,TRBV19,ASSIRQASGSNQPQH
TRBJ1-2,TRBV5-4,ASGSTGTGEANYGYT
TRBJ1-4,TRBV28,ASSLGTGVREKLF
TRBJ2-7,TRBV30,AWSVFGRASYEQY
TRBJ2-5,TRBV5-1,ASSQQGQIQETQY
TRBJ1-1,TRBV3-1/TRBV3-2,ASSYTGNTEAF
TRBJ1-1,TRBV5-1,ASSPRQGDTEAF
TRBJ2-7,TRBV6-6,ASREPEGEQY
TRBJ1-5,TRBV5-4,ASSLVDSSRCPQH